This TCR beta chain was recorded in a study of neurological immune-mediated disorders. V lost 0 bases and J 7 bases, leaving 9 bases between the germline ends. CDR1 and CDR2 from the germline V gene are SEHNR and FQNEAQ (reference sequence). This CDR3 has 13 amino acids. The cDNA was synthesized by means of template-switch 5'RACE, which was carried out with 10-nucleotide random UMIs. Sequencing runs each yielded over 170 million TCR-beta sequences from 15-18 subjects. MiXCR was run by TCRdb on the 5' RACE reads, yielding one entry per CDR3 protein. The repertoire consists of approximately 100,000 distinct CDR3 sequences, with 10% to 11% occurring once and the leading ten covering around 3.1%. Findings of the study overall: HTLV-1-associated myelopathy had the most TCR clonal expansion, while multiple sclerosis had the least, a level that fell below healthy controls. Among expanded clones, no CDR3 amino acid sequences were shared across subjects, a pattern suggesting private repertoires in all groups.

Specified time point: longitudinal time-point 3. The table lists this clonotype with many counts. The antigen is undetermined. The rearrangement joins TRBV7-9 to TRBJ2-5; the D gene is possibly TRBD2 (6 bases). The specimen sequenced was PBMCs. The receptor comes from a female donor with HTLV-1-associated myelopathy (HAM/TSP). CDR3 nucleotide sequence: TGTGCCAGCAGCTTAGCCGGGAGCGGGACCCAGTACTTC. Translated, it gives CASSLAGSGTQYF.